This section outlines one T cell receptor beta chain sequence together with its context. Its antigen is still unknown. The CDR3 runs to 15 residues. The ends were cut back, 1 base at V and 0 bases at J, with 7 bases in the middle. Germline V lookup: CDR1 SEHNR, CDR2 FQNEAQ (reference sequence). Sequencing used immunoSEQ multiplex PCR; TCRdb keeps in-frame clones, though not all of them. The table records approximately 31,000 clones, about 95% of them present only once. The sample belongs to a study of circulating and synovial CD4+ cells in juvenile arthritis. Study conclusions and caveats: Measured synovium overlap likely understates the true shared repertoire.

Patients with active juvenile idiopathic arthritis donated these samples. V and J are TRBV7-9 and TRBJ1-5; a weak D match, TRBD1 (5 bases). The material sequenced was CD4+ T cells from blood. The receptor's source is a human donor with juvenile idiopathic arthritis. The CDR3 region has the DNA TGTGCCAGCAGCTTAGAAGGGGTTAGCAATCAGCCCCAGCATTTT. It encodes CASSLEGVSNQPQHF.